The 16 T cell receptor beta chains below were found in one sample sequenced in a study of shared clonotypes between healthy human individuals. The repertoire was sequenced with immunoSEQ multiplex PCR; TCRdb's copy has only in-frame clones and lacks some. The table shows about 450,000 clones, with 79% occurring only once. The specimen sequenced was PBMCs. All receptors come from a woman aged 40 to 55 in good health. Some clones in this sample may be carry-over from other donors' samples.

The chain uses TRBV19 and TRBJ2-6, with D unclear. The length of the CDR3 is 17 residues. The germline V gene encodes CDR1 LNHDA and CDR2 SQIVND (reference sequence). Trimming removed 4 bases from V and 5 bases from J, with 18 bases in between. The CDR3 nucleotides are TGTGCCAGTAGTAACGCAGAGACACAAAGTCGGGCCAACGTCCTGACTTTC. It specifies CASSNAETQSRANVLTF.

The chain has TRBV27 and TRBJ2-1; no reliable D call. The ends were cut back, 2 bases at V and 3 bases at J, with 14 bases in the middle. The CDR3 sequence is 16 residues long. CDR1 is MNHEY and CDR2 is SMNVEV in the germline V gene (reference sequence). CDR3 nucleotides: TGTGCCAGCAGTTTAACCGACCGAACTTTCTACAATGAGCAGTTCTTC. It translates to CASSLTDRTFYNEQFF.

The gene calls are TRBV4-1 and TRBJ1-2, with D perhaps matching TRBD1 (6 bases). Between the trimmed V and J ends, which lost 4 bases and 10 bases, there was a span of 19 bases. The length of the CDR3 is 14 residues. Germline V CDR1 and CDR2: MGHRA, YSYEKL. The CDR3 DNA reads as TGCGCCAGCAGCCGGGAGCCACAGGGTTTTGTCTACACCTTC. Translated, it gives CASSREPQGFVYTF.

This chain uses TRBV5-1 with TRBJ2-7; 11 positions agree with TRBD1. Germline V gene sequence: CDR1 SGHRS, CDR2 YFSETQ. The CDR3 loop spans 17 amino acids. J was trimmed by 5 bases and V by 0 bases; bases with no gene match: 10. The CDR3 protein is CASSLGTGTGGMDEQYF. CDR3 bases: TGCGCCAGCAGCTTGGGTACCGGGACAGGGGGTATGGACGAGCAGTACTTC.

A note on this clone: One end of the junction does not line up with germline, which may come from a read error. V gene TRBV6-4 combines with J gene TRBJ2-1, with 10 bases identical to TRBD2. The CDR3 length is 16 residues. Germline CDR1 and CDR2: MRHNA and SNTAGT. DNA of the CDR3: TGTGCCAGCAGTGACTCTGCTAGCGGGGGATACAATGAGCGGTTCTTC. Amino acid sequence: CASSDSASGGYNERFF.

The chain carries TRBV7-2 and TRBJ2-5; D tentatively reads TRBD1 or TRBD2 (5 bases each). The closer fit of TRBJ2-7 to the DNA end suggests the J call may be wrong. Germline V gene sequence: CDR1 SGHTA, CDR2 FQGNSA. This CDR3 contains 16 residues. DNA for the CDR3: TGTGCCAGCAGCTTAGTCGAGGGGATTGGGGCCTACGAGCAGTACTTC. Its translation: CASSLVEGIGAYEQYF.

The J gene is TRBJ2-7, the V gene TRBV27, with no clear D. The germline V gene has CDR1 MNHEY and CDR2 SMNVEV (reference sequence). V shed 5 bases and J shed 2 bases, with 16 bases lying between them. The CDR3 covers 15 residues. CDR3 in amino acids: CASSPPERLPYEQYF. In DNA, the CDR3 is TGTGCCAGCAGTCCCCCCGAAAGGCTCCCCTACGAGCAGTACTTC.

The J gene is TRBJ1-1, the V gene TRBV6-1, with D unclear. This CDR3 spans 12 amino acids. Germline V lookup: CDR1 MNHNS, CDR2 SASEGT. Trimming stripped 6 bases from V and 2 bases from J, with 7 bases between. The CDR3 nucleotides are TGTGCCAGCAGGCCGGAAAACACTGAAGCTTTCTTT. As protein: CASRPENTEAFF.

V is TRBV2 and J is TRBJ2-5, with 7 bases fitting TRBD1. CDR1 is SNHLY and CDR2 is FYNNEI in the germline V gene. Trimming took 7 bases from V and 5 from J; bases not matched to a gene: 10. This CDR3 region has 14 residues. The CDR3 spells CASTPDRVGETQYF. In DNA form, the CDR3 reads TGTGCCAGCACTCCAGACAGGGTAGGGGAGACCCAGTACTTC. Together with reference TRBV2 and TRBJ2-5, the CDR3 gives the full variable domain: EPEVTQTPSHQVTQMGQEVILRCVPISNHLYFYWYRQILGQKVEFLVSFYNNEISEKSEIFDDQFSVERPDGSNFTLKIRSTKLEDSAMYFCASTPDRVGETQYFGPGTRLLVL.

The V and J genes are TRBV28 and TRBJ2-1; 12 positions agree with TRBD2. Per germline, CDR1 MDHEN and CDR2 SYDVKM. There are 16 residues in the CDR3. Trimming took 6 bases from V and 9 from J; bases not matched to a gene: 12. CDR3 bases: TGTGCCAGCAGCCATGGGGCTAGCGGGAGGGCCGGTGAGCAGTTCTTC. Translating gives CASSHGASGRAGEQFF.

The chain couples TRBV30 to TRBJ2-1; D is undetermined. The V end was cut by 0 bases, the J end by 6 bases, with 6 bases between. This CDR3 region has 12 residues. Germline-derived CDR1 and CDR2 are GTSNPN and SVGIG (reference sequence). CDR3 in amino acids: CAWSVNPNEQFF. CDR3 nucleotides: TGTGCCTGGAGTGTAAATCCCAATGAGCAGTTCTTC.

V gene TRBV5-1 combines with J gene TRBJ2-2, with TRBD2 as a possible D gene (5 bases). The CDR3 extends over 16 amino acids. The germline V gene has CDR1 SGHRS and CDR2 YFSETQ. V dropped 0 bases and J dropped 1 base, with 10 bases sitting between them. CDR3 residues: CASSLAPSGNTGELFF. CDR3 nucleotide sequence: TGCGCCAGCAGCTTGGCCCCGAGCGGGAACACCGGGGAGCTGTTTTTT. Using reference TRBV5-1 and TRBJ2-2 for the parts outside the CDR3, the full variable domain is KAGVTQTPRYLIKTRGQQVTLSCSPISGHRSVSWYQQTPGQGLQFLFEYFSETQRNKGNFPGRFSGRQFSNSRSEMNVSTLELGDSALYLCASSLAPSGNTGELFFGEGSRLTVL.

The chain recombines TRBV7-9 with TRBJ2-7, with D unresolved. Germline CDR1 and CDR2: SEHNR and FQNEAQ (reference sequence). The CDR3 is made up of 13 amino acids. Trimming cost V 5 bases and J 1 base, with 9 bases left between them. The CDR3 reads CASSRVPSYEQYF. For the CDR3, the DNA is TGTGCCAGCAGCCGAGTGCCTTCCTACGAGCAGTACTTC. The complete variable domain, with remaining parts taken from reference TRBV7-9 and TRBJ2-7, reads DTGVSQNPRHKITKRGQNVTFRCDPISEHNRLYWYRQTLGQGPEFLTYFQNEAQLEKSRLLSDRFSAERPKGSFSTLEIQRTEQGDSAMYLCASSRVPSYEQYFGPGTRLTVT.

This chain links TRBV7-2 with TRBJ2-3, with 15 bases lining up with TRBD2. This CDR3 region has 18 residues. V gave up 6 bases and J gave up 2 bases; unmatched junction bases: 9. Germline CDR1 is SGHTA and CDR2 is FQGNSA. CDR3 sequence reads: CASRQDWTSGRATDTQYF. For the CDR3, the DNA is TGTGCCAGCAGGCAAGATTGGACTAGCGGGAGGGCCACAGATACGCAGTATTTT.

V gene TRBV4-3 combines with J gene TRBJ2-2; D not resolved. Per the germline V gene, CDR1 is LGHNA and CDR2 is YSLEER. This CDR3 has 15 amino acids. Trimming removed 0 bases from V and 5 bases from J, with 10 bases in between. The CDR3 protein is CASSQEVPGTGELFF. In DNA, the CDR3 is TGCGCCAGCAGCCAAGAGGTCCCCGGGACCGGGGAGCTGTTTTTT.

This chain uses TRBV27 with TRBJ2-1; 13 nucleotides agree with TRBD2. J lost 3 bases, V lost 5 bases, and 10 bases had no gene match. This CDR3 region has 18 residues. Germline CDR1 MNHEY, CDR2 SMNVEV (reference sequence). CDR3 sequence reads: CASSVTSGRANIYNEQFF. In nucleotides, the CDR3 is TGTGCCAGCAGTGTAACTAGCGGGAGGGCCAATATCTACAATGAGCAGTTCTTC.